This passage covers 32 T cell receptor beta chains from one sample sequenced in a study of T cell responses to AZD1222 COVID-19 vaccine. Data came from immunoSEQ multiplex PCR; TCRdb stores just in-frame clones and leaves some out. Of about 170,000 clones listed, 85% to 90% were seen once; the top ten hold 3.5% to 5.5%. The specimen was peripheral blood, collected 28 days after the second dose of the MenACWY control vaccine. Every receptor here comes from an adult who received the MenACWY meningococcal vaccine as a control.

The chain is built from TRBV4-3 and TRBJ2-1; 12 bases line up with TRBD2. V gave up 0 bases and J gave up 10 bases; unmatched junction bases: 10. CDR1 and CDR2 (germline): LGHNA, YSLEER. The CDR3 runs 17 residues. The CDR3 protein is CASSQEAPTSGRREQFF. CDR3 DNA: TGCGCCAGCAGCCAAGAAGCCCCAACTAGCGGGAGGCGGGAGCAGTTCTTC.

The chain has TRBV27 and TRBJ2-7; 10 bases line up with TRBD2. CDR1 and CDR2 from the germline V gene are MNHEY and SMNVEV (reference sequence). V trimming: 5 bases; J trimming: 3 bases; junction bases outside the gene matches: 4. There are 14 residues in the CDR3. The CDR3 coding sequence is TGTGCCAGCAGTACCGGGACTAGCGACTACGAGCAGTACTTC. Residues: CASSTGTSDYEQYF.

This clone was counted between two and nine times. The CDR3, as DNA: TGTGCCAGAAGCTTAGGTTATACTAGCGGGAGGGAGCAGTTCTTC. Residues: CARSLGYTSGREQFF. V is TRBV7-5 and J is TRBJ2-1; the listed D gene, TRBD2, was not tested against the DNA. TRBV7-5 counts as a pseudogene. The CDR3 is made up of 15 amino acids.

The CDR3 region is CAWRTGELFF. The CDR3 DNA follows: TGTGCCTGGAGAACCGGGGAGCTGTTTTTT. The chain is built from TRBV30 and TRBJ2-2; no clear D. Trimming shortened V by 3 bases and J by 5 bases, and 1 base separated the two germline ends. The germline CDR1 and CDR2 sequences are GTSNPN and SVGIG (reference sequence). CDR3 length: 10 residues.

This chain uses TRBV7-2 with TRBJ2-7, with TRBD2 identical over 15 bases. Trimming cost V 5 bases and J 6 bases; bases outside gene matches: 2. Germline V lookup: CDR1 SGHTA, CDR2 FQGNSA. The CDR3 length is 14 residues. The CDR3 DNA sequence: TGTGCCAGCAGCCTGGGACTAGCGGGAGGCGAGCAGTACTTC. It yields the protein CASSLGLAGGEQYF.

This clone was observed once. CDR3 loop: CASSLSRVRGYTF. As DNA, the CDR3 is TGTGCCAGCAGTTTATCGAGGGTTCGCGGCTACACCTTC. The V gene is TRBV28, the J gene TRBJ1-2; D is undetermined. Germline V gene data show CDR1 as MDHEN and CDR2 as SYDVKM. V was cut by 1 base and J by 8 bases, with 11 bases left in between. This CDR3 comprises 13 residues.

The CDR3 is CASSMDYRVDTEAFF. The CDR3 DNA reads as TGTGCCAGTAGTATGGATTACAGGGTGGACACTGAAGCTTTCTTT. V usage is TRBV19 and J usage is TRBJ1-1; tentative D call: TRBD1 (6 bases). The CDR3 is 15 residues long. Trimming took off 3 bases at V and 3 bases at J, with 14 bases between the two ends. Per the germline V gene, CDR1 is LNHDA and CDR2 is SQIVND (reference sequence).

J is TRBJ2-7 and V is TRBV6-5; the D gene is possibly TRBD1 (7 bases). From germline, CDR1 is MNHEY and CDR2 SVGAGI. The CDR3 has 15 amino acids. The V end was cut by 2 bases, the J end by 4 bases, with 15 bases between. In DNA, the CDR3 is TGTGCCAGCAGTTACGCGGGGATGGGACAGTACGAGCAGTACTTC. Protein product: CASSYAGMGQYEQYF.

The rearrangement links TRBV6-5 to TRBJ1-1; D call uncertain. This CDR3 is built from 16 residues. The germline V gene has CDR1 MNHEY and CDR2 SVGAGI. With 0 bases removed from V and 1 base from J, the gap between germline ends came to 12 bases. CDR3 in DNA: TGTGCCAGCAGTTACTCATGGGTAGGAGGGAACACTGAAGCTTTCTTT. It encodes CASSYSWVGGNTEAFF.

This sequence joins TRBV9 and TRBJ2-3; 11 nucleotides agree with TRBD2. The germline gives CDR1 SGDLS, CDR2 YYNGEE. The CDR3 is made up of 16 amino acids. V shed 4 bases and J 2 bases; nucleotides not matched to a gene: 6. DNA of the CDR3: TGTGCCAGCAGCCTCAATAGCGGGAGGGACACAGATACGCAGTATTTT. Its protein is CASSLNSGRDTDTQYF.

This chain links TRBV28 with TRBJ1-4; TRBD1 might be the D (5 bases). CDR3 size: 16 residues. Trimming shortened V by 3 bases and J by 3 bases, and 14 bases separated the two germline ends. Germline CDR1 and CDR2: MDHEN and SYDVKM. In DNA form, the CDR3 reads TGTGCCAGCAGTTTTGATCAGGGAAGGGCTAATGAAAAACTGTTTTTT. Its protein is CASSFDQGRANEKLFF.

This chain uses TRBV3-1 (or the pseudogene TRBV3-2) with TRBJ2-7; TRBD1 might be the D (5 bases). The V end was cut by 2 bases, the J end by 5 bases, with 13 bases between. The CDR3 has 14 amino acids. Germline CDR1 and CDR2: LGHDT and YNNKEL (reference sequence). The CDR3 here is CASSQTTVINEQYF. In nucleotides, the CDR3 is TGTGCCAGCAGCCAAACGACAGTGATTAACGAGCAGTACTTC.

J is TRBJ2-7 and V is TRBV28; D might be TRBD1 or TRBD2, each matching 5 bases. The germline V gene has CDR1 MDHEN and CDR2 SYDVKM. The CDR3 consists of 15 residues. Trimming stripped 1 base from V and 1 base from J, with 11 bases between. CDR3 sequence reads: CASSLLGRGSYEQYF. CDR3 bases: TGTGCCAGCAGTTTATTGGGACGCGGATCCTACGAGCAGTACTTC.

The chain has TRBV6-5 and TRBJ1-1; D perhaps matches TRBD1 (5 bases). Trimming left V 8 bases short and J 0 bases short, with 13 bases between. CDR1 and CDR2 (germline): MNHEY, SVGAGI. There are 14 residues in the CDR3. This chain's CDR3 is CASRNRILNTEAFF. Written as DNA, the CDR3 is TGTGCCAGCCGGAACAGGATCCTGAACACTGAAGCTTTCTTT.

V and J are TRBV4-1 and TRBJ2-7; the D call may be TRBD1 or TRBD2 (6 bases each). CDR1 and CDR2 (germline): MGHRA, YSYEKL. V lost 0 bases and J lost 0, with 12 bases in between. The CDR3 extends over 16 amino acids. In DNA form, the CDR3 reads TGCGCCAGCAGCCAAGACCCAGGGGACTTCTCCTACGAGCAGTACTTC. Protein product: CASSQDPGDFSYEQYF.

The chain has TRBV12-3 or TRBV12-4 and TRBJ1-6; D is undetermined. The CDR3 has 13 amino acids. Trimming cost V 6 bases and J 2 bases, with 5 bases left between them. The CDR3 region is CASRPAYNSPLHF. Here the CDR3 DNA reads TGTGCCAGCAGACCTGCCTATAATTCACCCCTCCACTTT.

This clone was recorded only once. V is TRBV18 and J is TRBJ2-3, with TRBD2 identical over 9 bases. From germline, CDR1 is KGHSH and CDR2 LQKENI. The CDR3 extends over 16 amino acids. Trimming at V came to 0 bases and at J to 5 bases, leaving 6 bases not matched to a gene. This chain's CDR3 is CASSPPAGGPGDTQYF. The CDR3, as DNA: TGTGCCAGCTCACCACCGGCGGGAGGGCCGGGAGATACGCAGTATTTT.

This clone has just a few counts. This chain uses TRBV5-5 with TRBJ1-5; perhaps TRBD1 as D (6 bases). V lost 0 bases and J lost 9, with 16 bases in between. CDR1 and CDR2 from the germline V gene are SGHKS and YYEKEE (reference sequence). The CDR3 runs to 15 residues. DNA for the CDR3: TGTGCCAGCAGCTTGGGGCAGGCTATAGGGGGGCCCCAGCATTTT. Translated, it gives CASSLGQAIGGPQHF.

J is TRBJ1-5 and V is TRBV19; D is perhaps TRBD1 (6 bases). The V gene's germline CDR1 is LNHDA and CDR2 SQIVND (reference sequence). This CDR3 region has 16 residues. Trimming removed 3 bases from V and 3 bases from J, with 15 bases in between. The CDR3 is CASSMVQGYSNQPQHF. Written as DNA, the CDR3 is TGTGCCAGTAGTATGGTCCAGGGGTATTCCAATCAGCCCCAGCATTTT. The variable domain in full, completed from reference TRBV19 and TRBJ1-5, reads DGGITQSPKYLFRKEGQNVTLSCEQNLNHDAMYWYRQDPGQGLRLIYYSQIVNDFQKGDIAEGYSVSREKKESFPLTVTSAQKNPTAFYLCASSMVQGYSNQPQHFGDGTRLSIL.

Comment on this clone: In the same sample, other DNA sequences code for this CDR3. The V call is TRBV7-9, the J call TRBJ2-7; D gene uncertain. This CDR3 is built from 12 residues. The germline V gene has CDR1 SEHNR and CDR2 FQNEAQ (reference sequence). The ends were cut back, 1 base at V and 0 bases at J, with 1 base in the middle. CDR3 loop: CASSLVSYEQYF. The CDR3, as DNA: TGTGCCAGCAGCTTAGTCTCCTACGAGCAGTACTTC.

The genes are TRBV3-1 (or the pseudogene TRBV3-2) and TRBJ2-3; maybe TRBD2 (5 bases). V was shortened by 3 bases and J by 5 bases, with 12 bases between the two germline ends. CDR1 is LGHDT, CDR2 YNNKEL, per germline (reference sequence). This CDR3 is 14 amino acids long. CDR3: CASSQRAIGDTQYF. The CDR3 coding sequence is TGTGCCAGCAGCCAGCGGGCTATAGGAGATACGCAGTATTTT.

The V gene is TRBV5-1, the J gene TRBJ2-7; D unclear. The CDR3 runs 15 residues. V dropped 0 bases and J dropped 0 bases, with 10 bases sitting between them. Per germline, CDR1 SGHRS and CDR2 YFSETQ. This chain's CDR3 is CASSLGGSSSYEQYF. The CDR3 nucleotides read TGCGCCAGCAGCTTGGGGGGTTCGAGCTCCTACGAGCAGTACTTC.

The CDR3 loop reads CASRNRGNTEAFF. In DNA, the CDR3 is TGTGCCAGCAGGAACAGGGGTAACACTGAAGCTTTCTTT. V gene TRBV6-5 combines with J gene TRBJ1-1, with 7 positions matching TRBD1. The germline V gene encodes CDR1 MNHEY and CDR2 SVGAGI. V lost 6 bases, J lost 2 bases, and 3 bases stayed unmatched. This CDR3 is built from 13 residues.

The V gene is TRBV7-2, the J gene TRBJ2-7; TRBD2 matches at 9 bases. V shed 4 bases, J shed 4 bases, and the junction held 8 bases outside the gene matches. The CDR3 is made up of 15 amino acids. In germline, CDR1 is SGHTA, CDR2 FQGNSA. CDR3: CASSSSGTPGYEQYF. Written as DNA, the CDR3 is TGTGCCAGCAGCTCTAGCGGGACTCCCGGGTACGAGCAGTACTTC.

This chain connects TRBV19 to TRBJ1-6; 8 positions match TRBD1. Germline CDR1 is LNHDA and CDR2 is SQIVND (reference sequence). CDR3 size: 15 residues. With V trimmed by 5 bases and J by 6 bases, 6 bases remained unmatched. The CDR3 reads CASSPRDRSNSPLHF. CDR3 in DNA: TGTGCCAGTAGTCCCCGGGACAGGTCTAATTCACCCCTCCACTTT. The whole variable domain, remainder taken from reference TRBV19 and TRBJ1-6, is DGGITQSPKYLFRKEGQNVTLSCEQNLNHDAMYWYRQDPGQGLRLIYYSQIVNDFQKGDIAEGYSVSREKKESFPLTVTSAQKNPTAFYLCASSPRDRSNSPLHFGNGTRLTVT.

This chain joins TRBV5-1 and TRBJ2-7; D ambiguous. Germline CDR1 reads SGHRS; CDR2 reads YFSETQ. Trimming cost V 10 bases and J 2 bases, with 10 bases left between them. There are 11 residues in the CDR3. As DNA, the CDR3 is TGCGCCGGCCCGGACGCCTACGAGCAGTACTTC. Translation gives CAGPDAYEQYF.

The chain employs TRBV3-1 (or the pseudogene TRBV3-2) and TRBJ2-5; possibly TRBD1 for D (6 bases). The germline gives CDR1 LGHDT, CDR2 YNNKEL (reference sequence). The CDR3 totals 12 residues. With 6 bases removed from V and 4 bases from J, the gap between germline ends came to 9 bases. DNA of the CDR3: TGTGCCAGCAGACAGGGACCAGAGACCCAGTACTTC. Residues: CASRQGPETQYF.

The chain recombines TRBV6-6 with TRBJ1-5; D not certain. The CDR3 contains 14 residues. The V and J ends lost 6 bases and 3 bases respectively, with 12 bases between them. Germline CDR1 MNHNY, CDR2 SVGAGI (reference sequence). The CDR3 is CASRNAGINQPQHF. The CDR3 DNA reads as TGTGCCAGCAGGAACGCGGGGATCAATCAGCCCCAGCATTTT.

The CDR3 sequence: CASSSPPFTDTQYF. CDR3 coding DNA: TGTGCCAGCAGCAGCCCTCCTTTCACAGATACGCAGTATTTT. The V gene is TRBV28, the J gene TRBJ2-3; D unresolved. This CDR3 is 14 amino acids long. Between the trimmed V and J ends, which lost 6 bases and 2 bases, there was a span of 12 bases. CDR1 is MDHEN and CDR2 is SYDVKM in the germline V gene.

V gene TRBV7-6 combines with J gene TRBJ2-7, with D perhaps assigned TRBD1 or TRBD2 (6 bases each). Germline values: CDR1 SGHVS, CDR2 FNYEAQ. CDR3 size: 15 residues. Between the trimmed V and J ends, which lost 1 base and 0 bases, there was a span of 10 bases. The CDR3 loop reads CASSLEGGISYEQYF. CDR3 coding DNA: TGTGCCAGCAGCTTAGAAGGGGGGATCTCCTACGAGCAGTACTTC.

The chain couples TRBV21-1 to TRBJ2-4. TRBV21-1 is reported as a pseudogene. The CDR3 has 16 residues. The CDR3 sequence: CASSFRTELAKNIQYF. CDR3 nucleotide sequence: TGTGCCAGCAGCTTCCGGACGGAACTAGCCAAAAACATTCAGTACTTC.

The chain recombines TRBV9 with TRBJ1-2, with 9 nucleotides matching TRBD1. This CDR3 is 16 amino acids long. J was trimmed by 4 bases and V by 0 bases; bases with no gene match: 7. Germline V gene lookup returns CDR1 SGDLS and CDR2 YYNGEE. The CDR3 DNA sequence: TGTGCCAGCAGCGTAGCGGTGACAGGGGGACTCTATGGCTACACCTTC. Its translation: CASSVAVTGGLYGYTF.